A single sample is the source of the 25 T cell receptor beta chains below, sequenced in a study of naive and memory T cell subsets. The antigens of these receptors remain unknown. Both TRBC1 and TRBC2 were covered by a beta constant-region primer of two equimolar oligonucleotides. Four rounds of PCR amplified the ligated cDNA using nested alpha and beta constant-region primers plus SP2. In TCRdb, the UMI-ligation and nested PCR reads were re-called with MiXCR into one record per CDR3 protein. The profile shows over 110,000 distinct CDR3 sequences, 15% to 25% of them singletons. Notes on the study in general: Possibly reflecting memory cells re-expressing CD45RA, a few larger clonotypes occurred in naive repertoires, especially CD8.

The sequencing input was naive CD8+ T cells from blood. The receptors were sampled from a human donor in good health.

This clonotype has more than one count but fewer than ten. The V gene is TRBV10-3, the J gene TRBJ2-7; D may be TRBD1 or TRBD2 (7 bases each). The CDR3 consists of 16 residues. The germline V and J ends were trimmed by 0 bases and 5 bases, with 17 bases remaining between them. Germline V gene data show CDR1 as ENHRY and CDR2 as SYGVKD. For the CDR3, the DNA is TGTGCCATCAGTGAGTCGGGGAGGGGGCTCCGTGACGAGCAGTACTTC. Amino acids: CAISESGRGLRDEQYF.

This rearrangement joins TRBV20-1 to TRBJ1-1; no definite D call. V was shortened by 1 base and J by 1 base, with 4 bases between the two germline ends. This CDR3 contains 12 residues. The V gene's germline CDR1 is DFQATT and CDR2 SNEGSKA (reference sequence). The CDR3 coding sequence is TGCAGTGCTAGAGGTGGGAACACTGAAGCTTTCTTT. Protein sequence: CSARGGNTEAFF.

The chain links TRBV10-3 to TRBJ2-1; D is perhaps TRBD2 (6 bases). The CDR3 is made up of 16 amino acids. V was trimmed by 2 bases and J by 7 bases, leaving 18 bases between them. CDR1 and CDR2 (germline): ENHRY, SYGVKD. CDR3 nucleotide sequence: TGTGCCATCAGTGAGCTCCGGGGGACCGGGGTAAATGAGCAGTTCTTC. Translating gives CAISELRGTGVNEQFF.

The rearrangement joins TRBV5-4 to TRBJ2-7; 13 bases line up with TRBD2. V lost 2 bases to trimming and J lost 2 bases; unmatched junction nucleotides: 1. This CDR3 has 15 residues. Per germline, CDR1 SGHNT and CDR2 YYREEE (reference sequence). CDR3 amino acids: CASSFGTSGTYEQYF. DNA of the CDR3: TGTGCCAGCAGCTTCGGGACTAGCGGGACCTACGAGCAGTACTTC.

The chain carries TRBV7-9 and TRBJ1-5; D is unresolved. The CDR3 is made up of 14 amino acids. The germline CDR1 and CDR2 sequences are SEHNR and FQNEAQ (reference sequence). Trimming took 1 base from V and 2 from J, leaving 6 bases between them. The CDR3 coding sequence is TGTGCCAGCAGCTTAGGCAGCGGCAATCAGCCCCAGCATTTT. It translates to CASSLGSGNQPQHF.

The CDR3 protein is CASSLAHSSGQPQHF. The CDR3 DNA reads TGTGCCAGCAGTTTAGCACACAGCAGCGGTCAGCCCCAGCATTTT. The rearrangement links TRBV28 to TRBJ1-5, with D hard to call. CDR3 size: 15 residues. From germline, CDR1 is MDHEN and CDR2 SYDVKM. V lost 2 bases and J 6 bases, leaving 14 bases between the germline ends.

This chain joins TRBV29-1 and TRBJ2-7; 7 bases align to TRBD1. V dropped 6 bases and J dropped 5; count of bases not matched to a gene: 7. Per the germline V gene, CDR1 is SQVTM and CDR2 is ANQGSEA. The CDR3 is 12 residues long. The CDR3 bases are TGCAGCGTAACAGGGGACGGTCACGAGCAGTACTTC. Its translation: CSVTGDGHEQYF.

This clonotype is a singleton in its sample. The chain uses TRBV3-1 and TRBJ1-2, with TRBD1 matching 11 bases. Germline V CDR1 and CDR2: LGHDT, YNNKEL (reference sequence). V lost 1 base to trimming and J lost 7 bases; unmatched junction nucleotides: 2. CDR3 length: 14 amino acids. The CDR3, as DNA: TGTGCCAGCAGCCAAGGGACAGGGGGCGCTGGCTACACCTTC. Amino acids: CASSQGTGGAGYTF.

This clonotype was observed at least ten times. The rearrangement joins TRBV11-2 to TRBJ2-3; D perhaps matches TRBD1 (6 bases). Trimming took 1 base from V and 6 from J, leaving 20 bases between them. CDR3 size: 17 residues. CDR1 and CDR2 from the germline V gene are SGHAT and FQNNGV. DNA for the CDR3: TGTGCCAGCAGCTTAGCGGTCGGGACACACGGATCCGATACGCAGTATTTT. Protein: CASSLAVGTHGSDTQYF.

The gene calls are TRBV24-1 and TRBJ2-2, with TRBD1 matching 10 bases. CDR1 is KGHDR and CDR2 is SFDVKD in the germline V gene. CDR3 length: 16 amino acids. The J segment lost 3 bases and the V segment lost 6 bases, leaving 6 bases of the junction unmatched. The CDR3 sequence is CATSKLGTGDTGELFF. The DNA for the CDR3 is TGTGCCACCAGTAAACTGGGGACAGGGGACACCGGGGAGCTGTTTTTT.

This clonotype has only a few counts. The chain couples TRBV29-1 to TRBJ1-1; D unresolved. Germline loops: CDR1 SQVTM, CDR2 ANQGSEA. Deletions cut 4 bases from V and 5 bases from J, with 11 bases between. CDR3 length: 12 amino acids. CDR3 amino acids: CSVALGGTEAFF. The CDR3 coding sequence is TGCAGCGTTGCTTTAGGTGGGACTGAAGCTTTCTTT. Supplemented by reference TRBV29-1 and TRBJ1-1, the full variable domain reads SAVISQKPSRDICQRGTSLTIQCQVDSQVTMMFWYRQQPGQSLTLIATANQGSEATYESGFVIDKFPISRPNLTFSTLTVSNMSPEDSSIYLCSVALGGTEAFFGQGTRLTVV.

This clonotype was counted at least ten times. This chain links TRBV10-3 with TRBJ2-7, with TRBD2 as a possible D gene (6 bases). V was pared by 6 bases and J by 0 bases, with 9 bases between. Germline V gives CDR1 ENHRY, CDR2 SYGVKD. This CDR3 contains 13 residues. The CDR3 DNA reads TGTGCCATCAGAGACGGGGGCTCCTACGAGCAGTACTTC. It translates to CAIRDGGSYEQYF.

V and J are TRBV29-1 and TRBJ2-7; the D is unclear. V lost 5 bases and J 1 base, leaving 9 bases between the germline ends. The CDR3 loop spans 12 amino acids. Germline V gene sequence: CDR1 SQVTM, CDR2 ANQGSEA. The CDR3 DNA sequence: TGCAGCGTTTGGAAAGATTCCTACGAGCAGTACTTC. Protein: CSVWKDSYEQYF.

This chain joins TRBV12-3 or TRBV12-4 and TRBJ1-2, with D maybe TRBD1 (6 bases). V gave up 3 bases and J gave up 3 bases, with 14 bases separating them. This CDR3 is 15 amino acids long. This chain's CDR3 is CASSFYLGGHYGYTF. The CDR3 DNA follows: TGTGCCAGCAGTTTTTATCTCGGGGGGCACTATGGCTACACCTTC.

The chain employs TRBV7-9 and TRBJ1-4, with D hard to call. The CDR3 loop spans 14 amino acids. The V and J ends lost 3 bases and 7 bases respectively, with 12 bases between them. Germline CDR1 reads SEHNR; CDR2 reads FQNEAQ (reference sequence). This CDR3 reads CASSFGGEIEKLFF. The CDR3 nucleotides are TGTGCCAGCAGCTTTGGCGGGGAGATTGAAAAACTGTTTTTT.

This clonotype turned up a few times. The chain recombines TRBV7-9 with TRBJ2-3; D perhaps matches TRBD2 (6 bases). Germline CDR1 reads SEHNR; CDR2 reads FQNEAQ (reference sequence). This CDR3 spans 15 amino acids. V was cut by 4 bases and J by 2 bases, with 13 bases left in between. CDR3 residues: CASSSRLGDTDTQYF. In nucleotides, the CDR3 is TGTGCCAGCAGCTCTCGACTAGGGGACACAGATACGCAGTATTTT.

The chain is built from TRBV4-3 and TRBJ2-1; 9 bases line up with TRBD2. V was clipped by 3 bases and J by 8 bases; unmatched bases: 8. This CDR3 region has 15 residues. Germline V CDR1 and CDR2: LGHNA, YSLEER. The CDR3 protein is CASSQRAGGWDEQFF. The CDR3, as DNA: TGCGCCAGCAGCCAGAGAGCGGGAGGTTGGGATGAGCAGTTCTTC.

This clonotype appeared a few times. J is TRBJ2-3 and V is TRBV11-2, with unresolved D. CDR3 length: 12 amino acids. CDR1 and CDR2 (germline): SGHAT, FQNNGV. Trimming took 1 base from V and 4 from J, leaving 3 bases between them. The CDR3 sequence is CASSLVPDTQYF. The CDR3, as DNA: TGTGCCAGCAGCTTAGTCCCAGATACGCAGTATTTT.

This clonotype has just a few counts. This chain joins TRBV5-4 and TRBJ2-2, with D maybe TRBD2 (5 bases). CDR1 is SGHNT and CDR2 is YYREEE in the germline V gene (reference sequence). The CDR3 is 15 residues long. Between the trimmed V and J ends, which lost 2 bases and 6 bases, there was a span of 14 bases. CDR3 residues: CASSLVGIGAGELFF. CDR3 DNA: TGTGCCAGCAGCTTAGTCGGGATTGGAGCCGGGGAGCTGTTTTTT.

This clonotype has at least ten counts. The chain uses TRBV5-1 and TRBJ2-7; D uncertain. CDR1 is SGHRS, CDR2 YFSETQ, per germline. The ends were cut back, 3 bases at V and 0 bases at J, with 7 bases in the middle. CDR3 length equals 13 residues. The DNA of the CDR3 is TGCGCCAGCAGCTACACGAGCTCCTACGAGCAGTACTTC. Amino acids: CASSYTSSYEQYF.

V gene TRBV29-1 combines with J gene TRBJ2-7; D is perhaps TRBD1 (6 bases). The CDR3 has 14 amino acids. V lost 3 bases to trimming and J lost 6 bases, with 18 bases between them. The germline gives CDR1 SQVTM, CDR2 ANQGSEA. The CDR3 loop reads CSVEGAWVSGEQYF. The DNA for the CDR3 is TGCAGCGTTGAGGGGGCATGGGTCTCGGGCGAGCAGTACTTC.

The sample holds a few counts of this clonotype. This chain links TRBV28 with TRBJ2-1; D is unresolved. Trimming took 3 bases from V and 10 from J, leaving 13 bases between them. The CDR3 has 13 amino acids. Germline values: CDR1 MDHEN, CDR2 SYDVKM. CDR3 nucleotides: TGTGCCAGCAGTTTGGGAATAAAGAACGAGCAGTTCTTC. Translation gives CASSLGIKNEQFF.

The chain links TRBV6-1 to TRBJ2-2; perhaps TRBD2 as D (5 bases). V was trimmed by 6 bases and J by 7 bases, leaving 15 bases between them. Germline V gives CDR1 MNHNS, CDR2 SASEGT. The CDR3 is 14 amino acids. CDR3 protein: CASRSGVMSGELFF. The DNA for the CDR3 is TGTGCCAGCAGATCCGGGGTCATGAGCGGGGAGCTGTTTTTT.

This clonotype appeared once. The chain recombines TRBV20-1 with TRBJ1-5; D may be TRBD1 (5 bases). The V end lost 5 bases, the J end lost 3 bases, and 8 bases lay between the germline ends. This CDR3 has 12 residues. Germline CDR1 DFQATT, CDR2 SNEGSKA (reference sequence). CDR3 residues: CSARQSNQPQHF. Written as DNA, the CDR3 is TGCAGTGCTCGACAGTCCAATCAGCCCCAGCATTTT.

The chain links TRBV12-3 or TRBV12-4 to TRBJ1-1; D not certain. V was shortened by 3 bases and J by 4 bases, with 12 bases between the two germline ends. The CDR3 consists of 14 residues. CDR3 sequence reads: CASSFQARVTEAFF. The CDR3 DNA reads as TGTGCCAGCAGTTTTCAAGCCCGTGTCACTGAAGCTTTCTTT.